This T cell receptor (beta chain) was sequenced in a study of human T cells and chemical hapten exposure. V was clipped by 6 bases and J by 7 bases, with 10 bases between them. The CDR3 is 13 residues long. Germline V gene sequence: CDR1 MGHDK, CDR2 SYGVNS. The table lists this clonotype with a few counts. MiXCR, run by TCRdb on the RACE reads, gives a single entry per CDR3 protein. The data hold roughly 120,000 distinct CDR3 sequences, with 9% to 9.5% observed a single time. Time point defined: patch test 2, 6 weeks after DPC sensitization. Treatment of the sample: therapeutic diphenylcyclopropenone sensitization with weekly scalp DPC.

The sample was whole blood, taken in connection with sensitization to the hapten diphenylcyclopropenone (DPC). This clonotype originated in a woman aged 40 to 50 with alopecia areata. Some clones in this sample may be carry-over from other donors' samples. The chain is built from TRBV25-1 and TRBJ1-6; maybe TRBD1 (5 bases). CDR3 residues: CASRRGWNSPLHF. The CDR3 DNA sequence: TGTGCCAGCAGGAGGGGCTGGAATTCACCCCTCCACTTT.